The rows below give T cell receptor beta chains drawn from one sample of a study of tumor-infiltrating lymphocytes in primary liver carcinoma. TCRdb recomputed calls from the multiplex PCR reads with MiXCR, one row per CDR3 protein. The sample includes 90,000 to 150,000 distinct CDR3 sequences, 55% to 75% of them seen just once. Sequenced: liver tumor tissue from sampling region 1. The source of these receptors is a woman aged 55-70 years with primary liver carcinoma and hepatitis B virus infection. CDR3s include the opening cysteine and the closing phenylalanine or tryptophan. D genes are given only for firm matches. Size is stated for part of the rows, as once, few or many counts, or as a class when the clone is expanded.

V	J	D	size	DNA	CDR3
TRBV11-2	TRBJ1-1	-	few	TGTGTCAGCAGCTTCTCACTAGGGCTGAACACTGAAGCCTTCTTT	CVSSFSLGLNTEAFF
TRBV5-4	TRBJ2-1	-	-	TGTGTCAGCAGCTTGGGAGGGGGCGCGGGCAATGAGCAGTTCTTC	CVSSLGGGAGNEQFF
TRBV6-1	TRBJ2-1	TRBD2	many	TGTGCCAGCAGTGAAGCGACTAGCGGGAGCAATGAGCAGTTCTTC	CASSEATSGSNEQFF
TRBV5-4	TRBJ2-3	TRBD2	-	TGTGCCATCAGCCTCAGCGGGAGGGGTGGGACAGATACGCAGTATTTT	CAISLSGRGGTDTQYF
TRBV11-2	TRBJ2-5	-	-	TGTGCCAGCAGCCTGGACACCCAAGGGACCCAGTACTTC	CASSLDTQGTQYF
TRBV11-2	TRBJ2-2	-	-	TGTGCCGGCAGCTTATCCGGGCCGAACACCGGGGAGCTGTTTTTT	CAGSLSGPNTGELFF
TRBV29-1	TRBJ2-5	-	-	TGCAGCGTTGAACTCAGGGGGGGTATTGGAGAGACCCAGTATTTC	CSVELRGGIGETQYF
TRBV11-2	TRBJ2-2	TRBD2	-	TGCGCCAGCAGCTTAGCGGGGGTCACCGGGGAACTGTTTTTT	CASSLAGVTGELFF
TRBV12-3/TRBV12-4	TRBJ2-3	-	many	TGTGCCAGCAGTTTAGAGGACGGGCGAGGGTATTTT	CASSLEDGRGYF
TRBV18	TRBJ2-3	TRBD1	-	TGTGCCAGCTCGTCGACAGGGGAAGATACGCAGTATTTT	CASSSTGEDTQYF
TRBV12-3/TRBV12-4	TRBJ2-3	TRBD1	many	TGTGCCAGCAGCCCCTGGCAGGGGGCAACAGATACGCAGTATTTT	CASSPWQGATDTQYF
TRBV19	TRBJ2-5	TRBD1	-	TGTGCCAGTAGTCGGACAGGGGGCGTCTGGGAGACCCAGTACTTC	CASSRTGGVWETQYF
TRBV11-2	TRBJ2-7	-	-	TGTGCCAGCAGTTTAGATAGGGGACCAGTTTCCGAGCAGTACTTC	CASSLDRGPVSEQYF
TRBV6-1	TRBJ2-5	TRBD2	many	TGTGCCAGCAGGTCCGGGACTAGGCTCGCAGAGACCCAGTACTTC	CASRSGTRLAETQYF
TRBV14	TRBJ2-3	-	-	TGTGTCAGCAACCGGGGCGGGCGCTTCACAGATACGCAGTATTTT	CVSNRGGRFTDTQYF
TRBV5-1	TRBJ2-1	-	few	TGCGCCAGCAGTTCCTCCGGGCCAAATTACAATGAGCAGTTCTTC	CASSSSGPNYNEQFF
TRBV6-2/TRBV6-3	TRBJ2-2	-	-	TGTGCCAGCAGTTCTGGAGTGCCCGGGGGGCTGCTTTTT	CASSSGVPGGLLF
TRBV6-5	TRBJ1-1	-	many	TGTGCCAGCAGTCAGCCCAGGACCCTGGGGAACACTGAAGCTTTCTTT	CASSQPRTLGNTEAFF
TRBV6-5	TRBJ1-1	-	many	TGTGCCAGCAGTCCCCTCGGAGGTGAAGCTTTCTTT	CASSPLGGEAFF
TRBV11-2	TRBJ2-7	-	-	TGTGCCAGCAGCTTAGCAGGCTCTTCTAGCGTCGAGCGTTACTTC	CASSLAGSSSVERYF
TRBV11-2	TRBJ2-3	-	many	TGTGCCAGCAGCTTATCCGCCAGCACAGATACGCAGTATTTT	CASSLSASTDTQYF
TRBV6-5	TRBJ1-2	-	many	TGTGCCAGCAGCCTCCGGAGGGGCGATGGCTACACCTTC	CASSLRRGDGYTF
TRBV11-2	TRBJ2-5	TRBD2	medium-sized	TGTGCCAGCAGCTGGGGGACTAGCGGGACGGAGACCCAGTACTTC	CASSWGTSGTETQYF
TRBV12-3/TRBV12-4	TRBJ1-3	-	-	TGTGCCGGCAGTGCCCCGGGTCCCTCTGGAAACACCATGTATTTT	CAGSAPGPSGNTMYF
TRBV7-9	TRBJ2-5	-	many	TGTGCCAGCAGCGATTCAGGATTTGGGGAGACCCAGTACTTC	CASSDSGFGETQYF
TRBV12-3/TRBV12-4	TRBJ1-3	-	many	TGTGCCAGCACCTGGGACCTTCGGGAAGGGGAGGACACCATATATTTT	CASTWDLREGEDTIYF
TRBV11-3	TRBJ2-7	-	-	TGTGCCAGCAGCTTAGCCTCGGGACTGGCCCACGATCAGTACTTC	CASSLASGLAHDQYF
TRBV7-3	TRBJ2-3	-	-	TGTGCCAGCAGCTCCGGACCACCGCACGATACGCAGTATTTT	CASSSGPPHDTQYF
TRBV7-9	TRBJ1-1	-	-	TGTGCCAGCAGCGGTGGGGGGAGGGGCACTGAAGCTTTCTTT	CASSGGGRGTEAFF
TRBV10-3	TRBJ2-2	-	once	TGTGCCATCAATGAGATCGCTAGCTCGAACACCGGGGAGCTGTTTTTT	CAINEIASSNTGELFF
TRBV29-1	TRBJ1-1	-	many	TGCAGCGCCTTTTGGCAGGGAGAAGCTTTCTTT	CSAFWQGEAFF
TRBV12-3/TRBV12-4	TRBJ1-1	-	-	TGTGCAAGCAGTTTGTCAAGGGGCACTGAAGCTTTCTTT	CASSLSRGTEAFF
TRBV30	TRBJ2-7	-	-	TGTGCCTGGAGTCCATTAGGGGCTAGCAGCTCCTACGAGCAGTACTTC	CAWSPLGASSSYEQYF
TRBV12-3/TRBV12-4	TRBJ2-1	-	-	TGTGCCCGCAGTAGGGTTAGGGGGGATTACAATGAGCAGCTCTTC	CARSRVRGDYNEQLF
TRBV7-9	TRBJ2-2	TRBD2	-	TGTGCCATCAGCGTTGGACTAGCACTAGTCCCCCTTCACACCGGGGAGCTGTTTTTT	CAISVGLALVPLHTGELFF
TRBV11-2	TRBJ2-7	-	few	TGTGCCAGCAGCTTGGATTGGGTCAGTCTAGCAGGTCCCTACGGGCAGTACTTC	CASSLDWVSLAGPYGQYF
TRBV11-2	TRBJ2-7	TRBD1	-	TGTGCCAGCAGCCGGACAGGGGCCACCTACGAGCACTACTTC	CASSRTGATYEHYF
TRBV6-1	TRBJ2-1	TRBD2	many	TGTGCCACGCGTCGGGGGGTCGCGGCGACCCACAATGAGCAGTTCTTC	CATRRGVAATHNEQFF
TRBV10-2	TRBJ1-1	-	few	TGCGCCAGCAGTGTCGGGGGCACTGAAGCTTTCTTT	CASSVGGTEAFF
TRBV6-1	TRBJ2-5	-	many	TGTGCCAGCACCCGAAAGGGAGGAGGAGAGACCCAGTACTTC	CASTRKGGGETQYF
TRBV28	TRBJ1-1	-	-	TGTGCCAGCAGGTCTACCAGGGAGGGTCCTGAAGCTTTCTTT	CASRSTREGPEAFF
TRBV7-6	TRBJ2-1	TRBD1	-	TGTGCCAGCAGCACGGGACAGGGCGGTGAGCAGTTCTTC	CASSTGQGGEQFF
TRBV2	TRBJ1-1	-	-	TGTGCCAGCAGTGAGCGGCTTGAAGCTTTCTTT	CASSERLEAFF
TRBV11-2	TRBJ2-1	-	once	TGTGCCAGCAGGGACCGGGAGGGCCGGGACAGTGAGCAGTTCTTC	CASRDREGRDSEQFF
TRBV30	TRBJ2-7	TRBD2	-	TGTGCCTGGGCCCGGAAGCAGGGAGGGAGAGGCGAGCGGTACTTC	CAWARKQGGRGERYF
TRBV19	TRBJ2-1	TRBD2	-	TGTGCCAGTAGGAACACACCGGGACTAGGGGGAGACCAGTTCTTC	CASRNTPGLGGDQFF
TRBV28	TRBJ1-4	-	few	TGTGCCAGCAGTTCCCACGGGCCTAATGAAAAACTGTTTTTT	CASSSHGPNEKLFF